Sequencing of this TCR beta chain was carried out in a study of spatial heterogeneity in lung cancer. The study's findings and limits: Tumor mutation counts were tracked by expanded intratumoral alpha and beta TCR counts.

This clonotype was detected many times. Its antigen is unidentified. Since it is a stray read in a library aimed at alpha chains, this beta chain has a size that is not meaningful. V trimming: 3 bases; J trimming: 6 bases; junction bases outside the gene matches: 8. This CDR3 has 14 residues. Per the germline V gene, CDR1 is DFQATT and CDR2 is SNEGSKA (reference sequence). TCRdb passed the 5' RACE reads through MiXCR, listing each CDR3 protein once. Among 13,000 to 15,000 distinct CDR3 sequences listed, 4% to 5% were seen once. Time point noted: sample taken at primary tumor resection. The specimen comprised lung tumor tissue, sampled at surgery. This sequence originates from a female donor with early-stage non-small cell lung cancer. V and J are TRBV20-1 and TRBJ2-5, with TRBD2 matching 9 bases. The CDR3, as DNA: TGCAGTGCTAGTGGGGCTAGCGGGGTTCAGACCCAGTACTTC. This encodes CSASGASGVQTQYF.